The source of this TCR beta chain is a study of blood T cell repertoires in COVID-19. Study summary: Acute-phase and convalescent COVID-19 samples originated in the United States, Italy and Spain. T cells, B-cell-depleted T cells, or PBMCs provided the cDNA or gDNA that served as material.

Original data processing: Counts of nucleated cells, estimated from reference gene primer amplification, were obtained. Profiling relied on immunoSEQ multiplex PCR, and the TCRdb table lists in-frame clones only, not all of them. V, J and clone size reflect that table, while D and trimming were determined from the DNA. This sample yields hundreds of thousands of clones, of which roughly 88% are seen a single time; around 1.4% belongs to the top ten. Germline CDR1 reads PRHDT; CDR2 reads FYEKMQ (reference sequence). The length of the CDR3 is 12 residues. Trimming left V 5 bases short and J 3 bases short, with 7 bases between.

V is TRBV13 and J is TRBJ1-1, with no clear D. Sequenced sample: peripheral blood. The TCR was taken from a man at least 80 years old with acute or convalescent COVID-19. CDR3 sequence reads: CASSGRHTEAFF. The CDR3 DNA sequence: TGTGCCAGCAGCGGGAGGCACACTGAAGCTTTCTTT.